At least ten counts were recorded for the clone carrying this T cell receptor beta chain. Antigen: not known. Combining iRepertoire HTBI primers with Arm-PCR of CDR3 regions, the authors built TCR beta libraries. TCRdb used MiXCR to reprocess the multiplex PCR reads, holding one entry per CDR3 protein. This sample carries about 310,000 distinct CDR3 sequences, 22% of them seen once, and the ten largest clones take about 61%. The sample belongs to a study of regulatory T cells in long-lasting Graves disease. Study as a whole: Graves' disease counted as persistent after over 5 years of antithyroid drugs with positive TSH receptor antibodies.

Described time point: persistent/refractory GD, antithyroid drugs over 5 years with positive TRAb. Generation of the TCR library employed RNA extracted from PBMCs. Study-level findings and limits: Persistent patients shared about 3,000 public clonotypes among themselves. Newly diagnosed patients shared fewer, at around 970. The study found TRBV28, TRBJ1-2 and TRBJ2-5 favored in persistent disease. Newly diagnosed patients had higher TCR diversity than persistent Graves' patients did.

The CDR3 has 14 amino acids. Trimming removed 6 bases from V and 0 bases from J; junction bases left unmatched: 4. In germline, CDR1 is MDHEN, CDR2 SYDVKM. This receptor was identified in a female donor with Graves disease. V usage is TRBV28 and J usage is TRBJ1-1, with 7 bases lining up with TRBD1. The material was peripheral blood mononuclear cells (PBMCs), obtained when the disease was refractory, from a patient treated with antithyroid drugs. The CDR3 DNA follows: TGTGCCAGCAGGGGGGGGACAGTGAACACTGAAGCTTTCTTT. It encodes CASRGGTVNTEAFF.